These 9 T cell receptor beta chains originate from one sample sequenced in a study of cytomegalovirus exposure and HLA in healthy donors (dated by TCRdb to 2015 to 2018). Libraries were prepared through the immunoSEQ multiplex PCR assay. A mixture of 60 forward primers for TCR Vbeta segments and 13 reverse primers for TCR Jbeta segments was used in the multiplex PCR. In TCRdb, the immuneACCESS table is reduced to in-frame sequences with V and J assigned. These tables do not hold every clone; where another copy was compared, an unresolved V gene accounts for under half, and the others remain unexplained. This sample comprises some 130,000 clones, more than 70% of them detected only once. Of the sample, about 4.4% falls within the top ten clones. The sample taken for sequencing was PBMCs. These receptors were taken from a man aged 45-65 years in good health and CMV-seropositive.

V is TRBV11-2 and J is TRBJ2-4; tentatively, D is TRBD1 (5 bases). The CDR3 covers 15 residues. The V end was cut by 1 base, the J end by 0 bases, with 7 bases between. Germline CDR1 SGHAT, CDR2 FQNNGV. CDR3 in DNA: TGTGCCAGCAGCTTAGGACAGCTAGCCAAAAACATTCAGTACTTC. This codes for CASSLGQLAKNIQYF.

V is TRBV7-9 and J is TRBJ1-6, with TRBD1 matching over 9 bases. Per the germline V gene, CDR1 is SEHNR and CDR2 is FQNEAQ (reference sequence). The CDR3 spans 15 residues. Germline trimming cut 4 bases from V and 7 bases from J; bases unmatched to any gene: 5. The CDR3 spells CASSSGQGSNSPLHF. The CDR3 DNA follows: TGTGCCAGCAGCTCCGGACAGGGGTCAAATTCACCCCTCCACTTT.

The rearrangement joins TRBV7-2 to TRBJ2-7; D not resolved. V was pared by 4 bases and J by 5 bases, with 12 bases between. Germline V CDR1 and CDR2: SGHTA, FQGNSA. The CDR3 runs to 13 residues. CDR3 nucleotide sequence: TGTGCCAGCAGCTCCCACGAGAAAAACGAGCAGTACTTC. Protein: CASSSHEKNEQYF.

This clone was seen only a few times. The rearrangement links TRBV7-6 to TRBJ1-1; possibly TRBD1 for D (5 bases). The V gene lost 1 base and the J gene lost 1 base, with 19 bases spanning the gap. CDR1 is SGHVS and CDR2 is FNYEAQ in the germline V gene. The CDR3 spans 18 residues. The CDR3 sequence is CASSLGFLGEGKNTEAFF. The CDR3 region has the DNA TGTGCCAGCAGCTTAGGGTTTTTGGGGGAGGGGAAGAACACTGAAGCTTTCTTT.

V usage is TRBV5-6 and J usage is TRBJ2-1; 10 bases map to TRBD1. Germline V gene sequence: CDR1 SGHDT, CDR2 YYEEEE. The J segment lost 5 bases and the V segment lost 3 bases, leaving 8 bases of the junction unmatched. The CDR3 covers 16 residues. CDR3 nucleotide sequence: TGTGCCAGCAGCTCCCCCGGGACAGGGGAGAACAATGAGCAGTTCTTC. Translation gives CASSSPGTGENNEQFF. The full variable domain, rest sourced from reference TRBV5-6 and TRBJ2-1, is DAGVTQSPTHLIKTRGQQVTLRCSPKSGHDTVSWYQQALGQGPQFIFQYYEEEERQRGNFPDRFSGHQFPNYSSELNVNALLLGDSALYLCASSSPGTGENNEQFFGPGTRLTVL.

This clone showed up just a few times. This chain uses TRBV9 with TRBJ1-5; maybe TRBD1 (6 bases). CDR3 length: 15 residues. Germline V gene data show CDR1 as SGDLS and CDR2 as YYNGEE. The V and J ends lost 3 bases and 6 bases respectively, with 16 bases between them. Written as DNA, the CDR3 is TGTGCCAGCAGCGGGGGCGGGGGGGCCGCTCAGCCCCAGCATTTT. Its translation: CASSGGGGAAQPQHF. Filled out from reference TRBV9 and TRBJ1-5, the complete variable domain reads DSGVTQTPKHLITATGQRVTLRCSPRSGDLSVYWYQQSLDQGLQFLIQYYNGEERAKGNILERFSAQQFPDLHSELNLSSLELGDSALYFCASSGGGGAAQPQHFGDGTRLSIL.

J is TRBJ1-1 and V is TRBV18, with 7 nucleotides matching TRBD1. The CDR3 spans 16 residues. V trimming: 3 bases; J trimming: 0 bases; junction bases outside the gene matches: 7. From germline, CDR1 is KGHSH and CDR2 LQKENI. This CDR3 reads CASSPSQGLVNTEAFF. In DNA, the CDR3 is TGTGCCAGCTCACCGTCACAGGGGTTGGTGAACACTGAAGCTTTCTTT.

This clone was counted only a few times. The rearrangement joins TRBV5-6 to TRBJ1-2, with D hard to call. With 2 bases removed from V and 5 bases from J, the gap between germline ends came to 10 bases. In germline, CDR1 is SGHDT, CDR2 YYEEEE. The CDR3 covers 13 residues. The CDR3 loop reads CASSFSPAYGYTF. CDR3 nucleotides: TGTGCCAGCAGCTTTTCACCCGCGTATGGCTACACCTTC.

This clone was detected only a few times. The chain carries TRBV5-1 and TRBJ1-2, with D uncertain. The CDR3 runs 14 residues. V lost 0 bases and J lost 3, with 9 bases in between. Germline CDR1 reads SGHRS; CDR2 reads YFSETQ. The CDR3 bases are TGCGCCAGCAGCTTGGACGACGGAGACTATGGCTACACCTTC. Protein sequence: CASSLDDGDYGYTF.